These T cell receptor beta chains were read from a single sample in a study of blood T cell repertoires in COVID-19. Sequenced by immunoSEQ multiplex PCR; TCRdb stores in-frame clones only, minus some. Among 300,000 to 500,000 clones, approximately 87% were seen once, and the ten largest hold around 0.97%. Sequenced input: PBMCs or T cells enriched from blood (not recorded which). These receptor sequences come from a woman in her thirties with acute COVID-19. CDR3s include the opening cysteine and the closing phenylalanine or tryptophan. D genes are given only for firm matches. Expanded clones get a size class; other rows say once, few or many, or leave the size out.

clone_size d_call j_call v_call cdr3_length cdr3_aa cdr3_nt
NA TRBD1 TRBJ2-7 TRBV24-1 14 CATRGTGEDYEQYF TGTGCCACCAGGGGGACAGGGGAAGACTACGAGCAGTACTTC
NA TRBD1 TRBJ2-1 TRBV5-6 15 CASSLQGGFYNEQFF TGTGCCAGCAGCTTACAGGGGGGATTCTACAATGAGCAGTTCTTC
NA TRBD2 TRBJ2-2 TRBV5-1 14 CASSSRGGAGELFF TGCGCCAGCAGCTCCCGGGGGGGGGCCGGGGAGCTGTTTTTT
NA TRBD1 TRBJ1-5 TRBV6-1 16 CASSVGTGVFNQPQHF TGTGCCAGCAGTGTAGGGACAGGGGTGTTCAATCAGCCCCAGCATTTT
NA NA TRBJ1-4 TRBV24-1 15 CATSDARGPNEKLFF TGTGCCACCAGTGATGCCAGGGGCCCTAATGAAAAACTGTTTTTT
NA NA TRBJ2-7 TRBV15 14 CATSRGLGGYEQYF TGTGCCACCAGCAGGGGTCTAGGAGGATACGAGCAGTACTTC
NA NA TRBJ1-2 TRBV30 15 CAWSVGAREVDGYTF TGTGCCTGGAGTGTAGGGGCCAGGGAGGTCGATGGCTACACCTTC
NA TRBD1 TRBJ1-4 TRBV15 15 CATSVTGGGGEKLFF TGTGCCACCAGCGTAACAGGGGGCGGGGGTGAAAAACTGTTTTTT
NA NA TRBJ1-1 TRBV3-1/TRBV3-2 16 CASSQDLGRGNTEAFF TGTGCCAGCAGCCAAGATCTGGGCAGGGGGAACACTGAAGCTTTCTTT
NA NA TRBJ1-2 TRBV11-1 12 CASSPAGTSYTF TGTGCCAGCAGCCCTGCCGGGACAAGCTACACCTTC
NA NA TRBJ1-2 TRBV29-1 13 CSVEGPANYGYTF TGCAGCGTGGAGGGGCCGGCTAACTATGGCTACACCTTC
few TRBD1 TRBJ1-2 TRBV7-6 15 CASSLGDRGDGGYTF TGTGCCAGCAGCTTAGGGGACAGGGGAGATGGGGGCTACACCTTC
NA TRBD1 TRBJ1-6 TRBV7-2 14 CASSTGDYNSPLHF TGTGCCAGTTCGACAGGGGATTATAATTCACCCCTCCACTTT
NA NA TRBJ2-7 TRBV5-6 13 CASSVNQGSEQYF TGTGCCAGCAGCGTCAACCAGGGGAGCGAGCAGTACTTC
NA NA TRBJ1-5 TRBV18 15 CASSPLGGSNQPQHF TGTGCCAGCTCACCACTCGGGGGAAGCAATCAGCCCCAGCATTTT
NA TRBD1 TRBJ1-6 TRBV7-9 14 CASSPQGDLSPLHF TGTGCCAGCAGCCCACAGGGGGACCTTTCACCCCTCCACTTT
NA NA TRBJ1-1 TRBV7-2 14 CASSLESMAGEAFF TGTGCCAGCAGCTTAGAGTCAATGGCAGGTGAAGCTTTCTTT
NA NA TRBJ1-6 TRBV3-1/TRBV3-2 15 CASSQGNSYNSPLHF TGTGCCAGCAGCCAAGGGAACAGTTATAATTCACCCCTCCACTTT
NA TRBD2 TRBJ2-1 TRBV19 16 CASTGTSGGRYNEQFF TGTGCCAGTACCGGGACTAGCGGGGGACGATACAATGAGCAGTTCTTC
NA NA TRBJ2-1 TRBV7-9 18 CASSLAVRDISSYNEQFF TGTGCCAGCAGCTTAGCAGTTAGAGACATTTCCTCCTACAATGAGCAGTTCTTC
once NA TRBJ2-3 TRBV5-1 14 CASSLWPGTDTQYF TGCGCCAGCAGCTTGTGGCCAGGGACAGATACGCAGTATTTT
once NA TRBJ2-1 TRBV12-3/TRBV12-4 11 CASQIGNEQFF TGTGCCAGTCAGATCGGGAATGAGCAGTTCTTC
NA TRBD1 TRBJ2-2 TRBV2 16 CASSGTGGQVGGELFF TGTGCCAGCAGTGGGACAGGGGGGCAAGTCGGCGGGGAGCTGTTTTTT
NA NA TRBJ1-5 TRBV7-9 13 CASSLGGRQPQHF TGTGCCAGCAGCTTGGGGGGGAGGCAGCCCCAGCATTTT
NA TRBD1 TRBJ2-7 TRBV20-1 13 CSASSRTGEEQYF TGCAGTGCTAGTTCCCGGACAGGGGAAGAGCAGTACTTC